This T cell receptor beta chain appears in the sequencing data of a study of OX40 agonist ivuxolimab in advanced cancers. Only in-frame clones appear in the TCRdb table, and some are missing; sequencing was by immunoSEQ multiplex PCR. The data contain approximately 72,000 clones, around 88% of them singletons. Per germline, CDR1 MDHEN and CDR2 SYDVKM. The CDR3 contains 11 residues. Between the trimmed V and J ends, which lost 8 bases and 3 bases, there was a span of 8 bases. This clone appeared a single time. The chain uses TRBV28 and TRBJ2-7; D is unclear. This sample comprised CD4+ or CD8+ T cells sorted from blood, obtained in a trial of the OX40 agonist ivuxolimab. The source of this sequence is an adult with an advanced solid tumor such as melanoma, head and neck, liver or kidney cancer. CDR3 DNA sequence: TGTGCCAGCGGGCGGAACTACGAGCAGTACTTC. Protein product: CASGRNYEQYF. The variable domain in full, with the rest retrieved from reference TRBV28 and TRBJ2-7, is DVKVTQSSRYLVKRTGEKVFLECVQDMDHENMFWYRQDPGLGLRLIYFSYDVKMKEKGDIPEGYSVSREKKERFSLILESASTNQTSMYLCASGRNYEQYFGPGTRLTVT.